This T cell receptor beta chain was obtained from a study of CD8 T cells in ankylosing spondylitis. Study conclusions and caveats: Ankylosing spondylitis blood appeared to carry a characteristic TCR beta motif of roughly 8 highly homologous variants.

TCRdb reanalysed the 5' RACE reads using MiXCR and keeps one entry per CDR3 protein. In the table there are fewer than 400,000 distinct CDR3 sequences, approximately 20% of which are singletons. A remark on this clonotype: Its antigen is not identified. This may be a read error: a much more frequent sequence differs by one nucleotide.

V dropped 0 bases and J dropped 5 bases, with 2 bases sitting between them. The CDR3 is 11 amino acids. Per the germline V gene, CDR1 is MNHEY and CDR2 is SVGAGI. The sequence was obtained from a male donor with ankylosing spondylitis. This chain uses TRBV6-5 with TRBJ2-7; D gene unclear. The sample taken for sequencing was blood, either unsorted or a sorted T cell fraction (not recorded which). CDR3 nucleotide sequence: TGTGCCAGCAGTTACTCACACGAGCAGTACTTC. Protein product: CASSYSHEQYF.